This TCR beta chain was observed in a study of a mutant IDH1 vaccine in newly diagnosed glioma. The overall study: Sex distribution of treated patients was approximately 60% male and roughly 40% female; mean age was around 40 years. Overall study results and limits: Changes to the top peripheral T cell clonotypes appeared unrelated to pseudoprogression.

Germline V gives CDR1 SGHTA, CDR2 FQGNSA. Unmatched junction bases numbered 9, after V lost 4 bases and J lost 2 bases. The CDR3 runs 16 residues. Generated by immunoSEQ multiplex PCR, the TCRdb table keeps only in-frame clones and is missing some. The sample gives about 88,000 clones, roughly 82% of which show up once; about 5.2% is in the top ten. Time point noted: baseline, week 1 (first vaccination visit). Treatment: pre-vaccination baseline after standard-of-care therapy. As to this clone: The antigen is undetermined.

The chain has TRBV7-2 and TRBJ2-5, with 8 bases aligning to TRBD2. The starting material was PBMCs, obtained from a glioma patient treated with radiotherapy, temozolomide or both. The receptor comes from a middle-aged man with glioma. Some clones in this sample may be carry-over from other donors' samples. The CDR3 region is CASSSPPGGPQETQYF. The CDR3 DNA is TGTGCCAGCAGCTCCCCGCCGGGGGGGCCTCAAGAGACCCAGTACTTC.